The 14 T cell receptor beta chains listed next were all sequenced from one sample in a study of regulatory T cells in long-lasting Graves disease. Arm-PCR of CDR3 regions and iRepertoire HTBI primers were used to build TCR beta libraries. Via MiXCR, TCRdb re-called the multiplex PCR reads, giving one row per CDR3 protein. The sample contains about 290,000 distinct CDR3 sequences, 22% of which appear only once. Time point: persistent/refractory GD, antithyroid drugs over 5 years with positive TRAb. Generation of the TCR library employed RNA extracted from PBMCs. This sample comprised peripheral blood mononuclear cells (PBMCs), obtained when the disease was refractory, from a patient treated with antithyroid drugs. These receptors all come from a female donor with Graves disease.

V is TRBV28 and J is TRBJ2-3; possible D gene TRBD1, 6 bases. V was trimmed by 4 bases and J by 4 bases, leaving 15 bases between them. There are 15 residues in the CDR3. Germline loops: CDR1 MDHEN, CDR2 SYDVKM. In DNA form, the CDR3 reads TGTGCCAGCAGTTCCCACAGGGCTCGGGCAGATACGCAGTATTTT. It encodes CASSSHRARADTQYF.

About this clonotype: The junction differs from germline at one of its ends, possibly a read error. The chain joins TRBV28 to TRBJ1-2; D not certain. The CDR3 is made up of 12 amino acids. Germline loops: CDR1 MDHEN, CDR2 SYDVKM. DNA for the CDR3: TGTGCCAGCAGTTTGGGGTACTATGGCTGCACCTTC. Protein sequence: CASSLGYYGCTF.

The V gene is TRBV30, the J gene TRBJ2-7; TRBD2 aligns across 12 bases. Germline CDR1 reads GTSNPN; CDR2 reads SVGIG (reference sequence). The CDR3 loop spans 14 amino acids. The V gene end was trimmed by 2 bases and the J gene end by 4 bases; junction bases not matched to a gene: 3. CDR3 protein: CAWSWGTSGYEQYF. The CDR3 region has the DNA TGTGCCTGGAGTTGGGGGACTAGCGGGTACGAGCAGTACTTC.

This clonotype was picked up many times. The genes are TRBV10-3 and TRBJ2-4; 9 bases fit TRBD1. This CDR3 is 16 amino acids long. The germline CDR1 and CDR2 sequences are ENHRY and SYGVKD. V was pared by 5 bases and J by 4 bases, with 9 bases of the junction left unmatched. CDR3 in amino acids: CAISPDVGQGKNIQYF. DNA for the CDR3: TGTGCCATCAGTCCAGATGTGGGACAGGGAAAAAACATTCAGTACTTC.

For this clonotype: This probably arose from a read error, given a far larger clone one base away. The final CDR3 position lacks the conserved phenylalanine or tryptophan, pointing to a likely read error. The rearrangement joins TRBV12-3 or TRBV12-4 to TRBJ2-1; D is possibly TRBD2 (5 bases). The J call is in doubt because the DNA end fits TRBJ2-5 better. The CDR3 extends over 11 amino acids. The CDR3 DNA follows: TGTGCCAGCAGTTCGGGGGAGACCCAGTACCTC. Translated: CASSSGETQYL.

This chain connects TRBV7-2 to TRBJ1-3, with TRBD1 as a possible D gene (6 bases). In germline, CDR1 is SGHTA, CDR2 FQGNSA. CDR3 size: 15 residues. V dropped 8 bases and J dropped 0 bases, with 14 bases sitting between them. The CDR3 sequence is CASALTGNSGNTIYF. The CDR3 DNA is TGTGCCAGCGCCCTAACAGGGAACTCTGGAAACACCATATATTTT.

This clonotype was seen more than once but under ten times. V is TRBV11-2 and J is TRBJ2-7; weak D call: TRBD1 (6 bases). The V gene lost 6 bases and the J gene lost 2 bases, with 20 bases spanning the gap. In germline, CDR1 is SGHAT, CDR2 FQNNGV. CDR3 size: 16 residues. In DNA form, the CDR3 reads TGTGCCAGCAGGATCCTAAGAAACACAGGGACCTACGAGCAGTACTTC. Its protein product is CASRILRNTGTYEQYF.

This clonotype showed up just a few times. V and J are TRBV5-1 and TRBJ2-4; 10 bases match TRBD1. V shed 6 bases, J shed 7 bases, and the junction held 10 bases outside the gene matches. The CDR3 is made up of 15 amino acids. Germline CDR1 SGHRS, CDR2 YFSETQ. This CDR3 reads CASTQTGGAFNIQYF. For the CDR3, the DNA is TGCGCCAGCACCCAGACAGGGGGCGCATTTAACATTCAGTACTTC.

The table lists this clonotype with a few counts. The chain carries TRBV28 and TRBJ1-3; unclear D gene. There are 15 residues in the CDR3. In germline, CDR1 is MDHEN, CDR2 SYDVKM. Trimming shortened V by 5 bases and J by 4 bases, and 15 bases separated the two germline ends. CDR3 in DNA: TGTGCCAGCAGTGCCATAATCAGCAGAGGAAACACCATATATTTT. It is translated as CASSAIISRGNTIYF.

This clonotype was seen at least ten times. The V and J genes are TRBV20-1 and TRBJ1-1; 9 bases agree with TRBD1. Germline CDR1 DFQATT, CDR2 SNEGSKA (reference sequence). V shed 1 base, J shed 1 base, and the junction held 1 base outside the gene matches. This CDR3 has 14 amino acids. CDR3 amino acids: CSARAGQGNTEAFF. The CDR3 nucleotides read TGCAGTGCTAGAGCGGGACAGGGGAACACTGAAGCTTTCTTT.

The V call is TRBV4-3, the J call TRBJ2-7; 10 nucleotides agree with TRBD2. With 0 bases clipped from V and 2 bases from J, the junction kept 4 bases outside the gene matches. Germline loops: CDR1 LGHNA, CDR2 YSLEER. CDR3 length: 16 amino acids. The CDR3 here is CASSQETSGEAYEQYF. In DNA form, the CDR3 reads TGCGCCAGCAGCCAAGAAACTAGCGGGGAGGCCTACGAGCAGTACTTC.

V is TRBV30 and J is TRBJ1-6, with no clear D. Germline-derived CDR1 and CDR2 are GTSNPN and SVGIG (reference sequence). V lost 1 base, J lost 6 bases, and 7 bases lay in between. CDR3 size: 13 residues. DNA for the CDR3: TGTGCCTGGAGTGAGATGGGTAATTCACCCCTCCACTTT. Translating it yields CAWSEMGNSPLHF.

This clonotype was observed many times. The chain combines TRBV7-2 with TRBJ2-7, with D unclear. Germline CDR1 is SGHTA and CDR2 is FQGNSA. CDR3 length equals 14 residues. Between the trimmed V and J ends, which lost 2 bases and 4 bases, there was a span of 12 bases. CDR3 bases: TGTGCCAGCAGCTTATACGGCCCGGATTACGAGCAGTACTTC. It codes for CASSLYGPDYEQYF. The full variable domain, rest sourced from reference TRBV7-2 and TRBJ2-7, is GAGVSQSPSNKVTEKGKDVELRCDPISGHTALYWYRQSLGQGLEFLIYFQGNSAPDKSGLPSDRFSAERTGGSVSTLTIQRTQQEDSAVYLCASSLYGPDYEQYFGPGTRLTVT.

The chain is built from TRBV7-8 and TRBJ2-5; 9 bases map to TRBD1. CDR1 and CDR2 from the germline V gene are SGHVS and FQNEAQ. J gave up 5 bases and V 7 bases, and 20 bases lay outside the gene matches. The CDR3 loop spans 18 amino acids. CDR3 sequence: CASTKVPTGGAAGETQYF. The CDR3 bases are TGTGCCAGCACCAAGGTCCCTACAGGGGGCGCGGCCGGCGAGACCCAGTACTTC. Based on the CDR3 plus reference TRBV7-8 and TRBJ2-5, the full variable domain is GAGVSQSPRYKVAKRGQDVALRCDPISGHVSLFWYQQALGQGPEFLTYFQNEAQLDKSGLPSDRFFAERPEGSVSTLKIQRTQQEDSAVYLCASTKVPTGGAAGETQYFGPGTRLLVL.